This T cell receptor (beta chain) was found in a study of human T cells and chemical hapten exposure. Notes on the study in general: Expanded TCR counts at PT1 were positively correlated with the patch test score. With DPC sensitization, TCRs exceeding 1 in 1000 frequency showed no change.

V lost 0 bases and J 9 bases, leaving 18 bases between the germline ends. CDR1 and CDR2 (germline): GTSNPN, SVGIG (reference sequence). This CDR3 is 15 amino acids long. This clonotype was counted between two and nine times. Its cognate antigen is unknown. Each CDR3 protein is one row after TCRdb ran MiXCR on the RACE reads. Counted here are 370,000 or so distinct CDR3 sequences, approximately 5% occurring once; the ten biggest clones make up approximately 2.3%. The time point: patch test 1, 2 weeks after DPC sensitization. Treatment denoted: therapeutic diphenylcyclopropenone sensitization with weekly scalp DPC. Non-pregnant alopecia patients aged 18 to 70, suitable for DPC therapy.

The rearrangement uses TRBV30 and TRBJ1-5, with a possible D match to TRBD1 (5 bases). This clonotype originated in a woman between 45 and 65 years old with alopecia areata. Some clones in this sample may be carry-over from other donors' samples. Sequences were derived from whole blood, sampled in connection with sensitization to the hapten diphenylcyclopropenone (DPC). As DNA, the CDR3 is TGTGCCTGGAGTGTGGCAGGGTTTAATGGTTGGCCCCAGCATTTT. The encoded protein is CAWSVAGFNGWPQHF. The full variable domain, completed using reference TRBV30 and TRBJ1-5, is SQTIHQWPATLVQPVGSPLSLECTVEGTSNPNLYWYRQAAGRGLQLLFYSVGIGQISSEVPQNLSASRPQDRQFILSSKKLLLSDSGFYLCAWSVAGFNGWPQHFGDGTRLSIL.